The entry that follows covers one T cell receptor beta chain sequence. Per the germline V gene, CDR1 is KGHDR and CDR2 is SFDVKD. The junction had 7 bases not matched to a gene; V was cut back by 4 bases and J by 6 bases. The CDR3 consists of 16 residues. TCRdb itself ran the RT-PCR reads through MiXCR, one entry per CDR3 protein. The sample shows fewer than 800,000 distinct CDR3 sequences, 13% to 15% of them seen only once. What was sequenced was memory CD4+ T cells from blood. The rearrangement uses TRBV24-1 and TRBJ2-3; 12 bases are a match to TRBD2. This receptor was obtained from a female donor in good health, serving as a healthy control. CDR3 region: CATSDRLAGEVDTQYF. In nucleotides, the CDR3 is TGTGCCACCAGTGACAGACTAGCGGGGGAGGTCGATACGCAGTATTTT.